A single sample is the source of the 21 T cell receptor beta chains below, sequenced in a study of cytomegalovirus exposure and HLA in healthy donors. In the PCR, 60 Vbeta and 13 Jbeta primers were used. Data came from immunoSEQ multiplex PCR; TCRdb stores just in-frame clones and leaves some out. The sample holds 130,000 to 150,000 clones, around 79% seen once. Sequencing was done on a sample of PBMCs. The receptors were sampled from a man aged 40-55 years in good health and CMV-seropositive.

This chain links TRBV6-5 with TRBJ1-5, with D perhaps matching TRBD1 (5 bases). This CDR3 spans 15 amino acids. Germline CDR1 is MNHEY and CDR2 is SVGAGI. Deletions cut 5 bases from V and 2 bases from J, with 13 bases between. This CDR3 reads CASSPQGIGNQPQHF. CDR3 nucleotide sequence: TGTGCCAGCAGTCCTCAGGGAATCGGCAATCAGCCCCAGCATTTT.

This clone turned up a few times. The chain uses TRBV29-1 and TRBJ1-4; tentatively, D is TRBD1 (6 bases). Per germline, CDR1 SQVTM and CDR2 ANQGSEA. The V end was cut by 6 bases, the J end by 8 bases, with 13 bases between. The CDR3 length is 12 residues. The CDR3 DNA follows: TGCAGCGTCGACGGCACAGGGGAAAAACTGTTTTTT. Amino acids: CSVDGTGEKLFF.

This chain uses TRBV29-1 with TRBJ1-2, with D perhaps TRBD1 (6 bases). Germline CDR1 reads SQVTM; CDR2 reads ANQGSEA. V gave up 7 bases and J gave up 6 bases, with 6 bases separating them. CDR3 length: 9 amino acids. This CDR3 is CSEGDGYTF. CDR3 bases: TGCAGCGAGGGGGATGGCTACACCTTC.

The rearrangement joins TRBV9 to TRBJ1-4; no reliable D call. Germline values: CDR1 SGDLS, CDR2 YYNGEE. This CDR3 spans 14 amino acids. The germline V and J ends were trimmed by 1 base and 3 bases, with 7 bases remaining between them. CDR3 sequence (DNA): TGTGCCAGCAGCGTATATAGCTCTAATGAAAAACTGTTTTTT. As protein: CASSVYSSNEKLFF.

DNA for the CDR3: TGTGCCAGCAGCCGCTCGGGGGGAAACCAAGAGACCCAGTACTTC. Residues: CASSRSGGNQETQYF. This rearrangement joins TRBV5-8 to TRBJ2-5; 7 bases agree with TRBD2. Germline CDR1 SGHTS, CDR2 YDEGEE. V shed 4 bases, J shed 0 bases, and the junction held 6 bases outside the gene matches. This CDR3 spans 15 amino acids.

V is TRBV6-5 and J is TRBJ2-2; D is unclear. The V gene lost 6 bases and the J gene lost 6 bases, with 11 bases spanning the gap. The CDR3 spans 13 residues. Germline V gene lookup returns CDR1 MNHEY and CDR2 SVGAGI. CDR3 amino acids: CASSRDTAGELFF. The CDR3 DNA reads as TGTGCCAGCAGCCGAGACACGGCCGGGGAGCTGTTTTTT.

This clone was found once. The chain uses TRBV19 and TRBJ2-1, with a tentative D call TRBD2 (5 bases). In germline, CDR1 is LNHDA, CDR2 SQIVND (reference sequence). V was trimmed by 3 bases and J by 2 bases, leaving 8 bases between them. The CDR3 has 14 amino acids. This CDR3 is CASSIGGPYNEQFF. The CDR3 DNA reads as TGTGCCAGTAGTATCGGCGGGCCCTACAATGAGCAGTTCTTC. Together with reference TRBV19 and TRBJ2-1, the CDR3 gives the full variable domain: DGGITQSPKYLFRKEGQNVTLSCEQNLNHDAMYWYRQDPGQGLRLIYYSQIVNDFQKGDIAEGYSVSREKKESFPLTVTSAQKNPTAFYLCASSIGGPYNEQFFGPGTRLTVL.

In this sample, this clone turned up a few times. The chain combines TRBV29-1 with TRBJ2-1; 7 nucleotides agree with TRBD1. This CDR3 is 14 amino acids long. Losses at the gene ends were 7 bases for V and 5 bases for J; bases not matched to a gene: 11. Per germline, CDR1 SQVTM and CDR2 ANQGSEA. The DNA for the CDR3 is TGCAGCGCTACGACAGGGTACGATGACAATGAGCAGTTCTTC. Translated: CSATTGYDDNEQFF.

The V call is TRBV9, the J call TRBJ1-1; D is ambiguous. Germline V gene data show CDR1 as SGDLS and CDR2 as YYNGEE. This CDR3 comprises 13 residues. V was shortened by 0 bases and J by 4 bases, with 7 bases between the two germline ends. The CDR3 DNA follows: TGTGCCAGCAGCGTAGCGGAGGGCACTGAAGCTTTCTTT. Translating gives CASSVAEGTEAFF.

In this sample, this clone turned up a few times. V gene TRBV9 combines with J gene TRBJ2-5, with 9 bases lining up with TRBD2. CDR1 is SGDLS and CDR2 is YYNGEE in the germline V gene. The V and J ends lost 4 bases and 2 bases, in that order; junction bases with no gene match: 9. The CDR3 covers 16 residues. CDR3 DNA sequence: TGTGCCAGCAGCCTTAGCGGGAGCGGGGGGCAAGAGACCCAGTACTTC. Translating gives CASSLSGSGGQETQYF.

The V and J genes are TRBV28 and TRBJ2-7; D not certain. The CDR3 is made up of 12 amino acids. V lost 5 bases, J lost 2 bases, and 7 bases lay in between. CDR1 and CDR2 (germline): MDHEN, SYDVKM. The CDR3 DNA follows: TGTGCCAGCAGTACAACCGCCTACGAGCAGTACTTC. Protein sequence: CASSTTAYEQYF.

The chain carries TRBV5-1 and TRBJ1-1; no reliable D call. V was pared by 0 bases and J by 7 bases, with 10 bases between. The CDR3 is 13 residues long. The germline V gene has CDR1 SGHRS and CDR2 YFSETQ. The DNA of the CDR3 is TGCGCCAGCAGCTTGGGGACCCGGGGTGAAGCTTTCTTT. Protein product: CASSLGTRGEAFF.

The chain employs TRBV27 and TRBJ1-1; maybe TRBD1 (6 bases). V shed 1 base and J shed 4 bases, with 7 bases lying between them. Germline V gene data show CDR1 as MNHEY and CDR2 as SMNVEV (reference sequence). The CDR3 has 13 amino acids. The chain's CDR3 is CASSLLGGTEAFF. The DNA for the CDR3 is TGTGCCAGCAGTTTATTAGGGGGCACTGAAGCTTTCTTT.

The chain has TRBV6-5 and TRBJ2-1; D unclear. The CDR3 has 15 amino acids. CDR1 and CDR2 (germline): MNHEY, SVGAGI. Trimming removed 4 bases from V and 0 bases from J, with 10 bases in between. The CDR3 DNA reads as TGTGCCAGCAGTTCCTCCGGTAACTCCTACAATGAGCAGTTCTTC. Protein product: CASSSSGNSYNEQFF.

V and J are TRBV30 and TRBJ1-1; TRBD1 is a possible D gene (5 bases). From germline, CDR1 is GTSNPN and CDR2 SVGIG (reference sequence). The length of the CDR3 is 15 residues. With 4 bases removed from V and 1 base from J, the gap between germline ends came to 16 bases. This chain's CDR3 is CAWIDPSGGNTEAFF. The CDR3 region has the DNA TGTGCCTGGATCGATCCCAGCGGGGGGAACACTGAAGCTTTCTTT.

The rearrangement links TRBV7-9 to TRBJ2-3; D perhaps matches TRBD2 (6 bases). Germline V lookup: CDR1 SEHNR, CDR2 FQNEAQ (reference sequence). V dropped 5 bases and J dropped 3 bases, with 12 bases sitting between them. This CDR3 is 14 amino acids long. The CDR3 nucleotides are TGTGCCAGCAGCCGTAGCGGCTATACAGATACGCAGTATTTT. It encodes CASSRSGYTDTQYF.

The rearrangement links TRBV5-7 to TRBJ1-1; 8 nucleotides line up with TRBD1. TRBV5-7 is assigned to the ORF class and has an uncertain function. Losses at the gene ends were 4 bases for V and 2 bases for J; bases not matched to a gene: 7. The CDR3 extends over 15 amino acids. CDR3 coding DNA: TGTGCCAGCAGCGGACAGGGTGGCGGCAACACTGAAGCTTTCTTT. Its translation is CASSGQGGGNTEAFF.

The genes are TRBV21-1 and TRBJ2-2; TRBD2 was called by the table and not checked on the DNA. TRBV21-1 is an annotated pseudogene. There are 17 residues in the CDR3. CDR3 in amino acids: CASSRILGLVHTGELFF. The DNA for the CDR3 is TGTGCCAGCAGCAGAATCCTCGGACTAGTTCACACCGGGGAGCTGTTTTTT.

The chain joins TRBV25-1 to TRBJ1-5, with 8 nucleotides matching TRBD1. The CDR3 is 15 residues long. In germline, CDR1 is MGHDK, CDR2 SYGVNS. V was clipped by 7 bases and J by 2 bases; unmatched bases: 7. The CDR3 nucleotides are TGTGCCAGCATAGGACAGGGCAGGGGCAATCAGCCCCAGCATTTT. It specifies CASIGQGRGNQPQHF.

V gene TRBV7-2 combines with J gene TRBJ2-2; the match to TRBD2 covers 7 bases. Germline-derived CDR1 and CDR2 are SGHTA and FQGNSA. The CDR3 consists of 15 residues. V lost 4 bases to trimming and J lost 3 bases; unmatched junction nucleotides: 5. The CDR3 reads CASSWSSGYTGELFF. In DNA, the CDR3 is TGTGCCAGCAGCTGGAGTAGCGGGTACACCGGGGAGCTGTTTTTT.

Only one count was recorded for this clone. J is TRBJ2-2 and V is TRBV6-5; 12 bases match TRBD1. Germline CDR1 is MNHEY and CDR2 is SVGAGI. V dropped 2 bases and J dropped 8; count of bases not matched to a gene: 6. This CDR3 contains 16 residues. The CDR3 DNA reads TGTGCCAGCAGTTACCGGGGACAGGGGGCGTCTGGGGAGCTGTTTTTT. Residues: CASSYRGQGASGELFF.